The rows below give T cell receptor beta chains drawn from one sample of a study of T cell responses to AZD1222 COVID-19 vaccine. Sequencing used immunoSEQ multiplex PCR; TCRdb keeps in-frame clones, though not all of them. The sample shows approximately 110,000 clones, about 94% of them seen only once. The sample consisted of peripheral blood, taken on day 0 of AZD1222 vaccination. The receptors derive from an adult in good health. Each CDR3 is given with its conserved first and last residue. Each record gives: D gene, clone size, V gene, J gene, CDR3 protein, CDR3 DNA. D genes are given only for firm matches. Clone size appears in some rows only: once, few, many, or a class for an expanded clone.

d_call: .
clone_size: .
v_call: TRBV3-1/TRBV3-2
j_call: TRBJ1-1
cdr3_aa: CASSQTVGEAFF
cdr3_nt: TGTGCCAGCAGCCAAACCGTCGGAGAAGCTTTCTTT

d_call: .
clone_size: .
v_call: TRBV7-8
j_call: TRBJ2-7
cdr3_aa: CASSLEGVSYEQYF
cdr3_nt: TGTGCCAGCAGCTTAGAGGGGGTCTCCTACGAGCAGTACTTC

d_call: .
clone_size: .
v_call: TRBV6-5
j_call: TRBJ1-5
cdr3_aa: CASSRSRGQPQHF
cdr3_nt: TGTGCCAGCAGCCGGTCCAGGGGCCAGCCCCAGCATTTT

d_call: TRBD2
clone_size: once
v_call: TRBV7-9
j_call: TRBJ2-7
cdr3_aa: CASSLGLAGGPGYF
cdr3_nt: TGTGCCAGCAGCTTAGGGCTAGCGGGGGGCCCTGGATACTTC

d_call: .
clone_size: once
v_call: TRBV23-1
j_call: TRBJ1-1
cdr3_aa: CARIKGRNTEAFF
cdr3_nt: TGCGCCAGGATTAAAGGGCGAAACACTGAAGCTTTCTTT

d_call: .
clone_size: .
v_call: TRBV6-2/TRBV6-3
j_call: TRBJ2-1
cdr3_aa: CASSRREEQFF
cdr3_nt: TGTGCCAGCAGTCGACGGGAGGAGCAGTTCTTC

d_call: .
clone_size: .
v_call: TRBV4-1
j_call: TRBJ2-1
cdr3_aa: CASSQGLGSYNEQFF
cdr3_nt: TGCGCCAGCAGCCAGGGGCTGGGATCCTACAATGAGCAGTTCTTC

d_call: .
clone_size: .
v_call: TRBV11-3
j_call: TRBJ1-1
cdr3_aa: CASSLDGGLGNTEAFF
cdr3_nt: TGTGCCAGCAGCTTAGATGGGGGGCTCGGGAACACTGAAGCTTTCTTT

d_call: TRBD2
clone_size: .
v_call: TRBV2
j_call: TRBJ2-2
cdr3_aa: CASSEHTGLAAQNTGELFF
cdr3_nt: TGTGCCAGCAGTGAACATACGGGACTAGCGGCGCAAAACACCGGGGAGCTGTTTTTT

d_call: .
clone_size: .
v_call: TRBV12-5
j_call: TRBJ2-5
cdr3_aa: CASGLVKGEAKETQYF
cdr3_nt: TGTGCTAGTGGTTTGGTAAAGGGGGAGGCGAAAGAGACCCAGTACTTC

d_call: .
clone_size: .
v_call: TRBV2
j_call: TRBJ1-1
cdr3_aa: CASGRGLGTEAFF
cdr3_nt: TGTGCCAGCGGGAGAGGGCTGGGCACTGAAGCTTTCTTT

d_call: .
clone_size: .
v_call: TRBV6-5
j_call: TRBJ2-7
cdr3_aa: CASSFRVGEQYF
cdr3_nt: TGTGCCAGCAGTTTCAGGGTCGGCGAGCAGTACTTC

d_call: TRBD1
clone_size: .
v_call: TRBV30
j_call: TRBJ1-2
cdr3_aa: CAFSNTGGYGYTF
cdr3_nt: TGTGCCTTCTCGAACACAGGGGGCTATGGCTACACCTTC

d_call: .
clone_size: few
v_call: TRBV12-3/TRBV12-4
j_call: TRBJ1-5
cdr3_aa: CASRQDSNQPQHF
cdr3_nt: TGTGCCAGCAGACAGGATAGCAATCAGCCCCAGCATTTT

d_call: TRBD2
clone_size: .
v_call: TRBV5-1
j_call: TRBJ2-2
cdr3_aa: CASSLVSSGSAGELFF
cdr3_nt: TGCGCCAGCAGCTTGGTGTCTAGCGGGTCTGCCGGGGAGCTGTTTTTT

d_call: TRBD1
clone_size: .
v_call: TRBV7-6
j_call: TRBJ2-7
cdr3_aa: CASSSRWQGAYEQYF
cdr3_nt: TGTGCCAGCAGCAGTCGGTGGCAGGGGGCCTACGAGCAGTACTTC

d_call: .
clone_size: .
v_call: TRBV5-5
j_call: TRBJ2-5
cdr3_aa: CASSLRIVEEETQYF
cdr3_nt: TGTGCCAGCAGCTTGCGGATAGTAGAAGAAGAGACCCAGTACTTC

d_call: .
clone_size: .
v_call: TRBV6-5
j_call: TRBJ1-1
cdr3_aa: CASSYSTPGGYTEAFF
cdr3_nt: TGTGCCAGCAGTTACTCGACTCCGGGGGGATACACTGAAGCTTTCTTT

d_call: TRBD1
clone_size: .
v_call: TRBV28
j_call: TRBJ1-1
cdr3_aa: CASSRIQQGIDTEAFF
cdr3_nt: TGTGCCAGCAGCCGGATACAACAGGGGATCGACACTGAAGCTTTCTTT

d_call: .
clone_size: .
v_call: TRBV28
j_call: TRBJ1-1
cdr3_aa: CASSPYRAYTEAFF
cdr3_nt: TGTGCCAGCAGTCCCTACCGGGCCTACACTGAAGCTTTCTTT

d_call: .
clone_size: .
v_call: TRBV19
j_call: TRBJ1-1
cdr3_aa: CASSSQGGVTEAFF
cdr3_nt: TGTGCCAGTAGTTCACAGGGAGGGGTCACTGAAGCTTTCTTT

d_call: TRBD2
clone_size: .
v_call: TRBV2
j_call: TRBJ2-3
cdr3_aa: CASRHGTSGSLDTQYF
cdr3_nt: TGTGCCAGCAGACATGGGACTAGCGGGAGTTTGGATACGCAGTATTTT

d_call: TRBD1
clone_size: .
v_call: TRBV3-1/TRBV3-2
j_call: TRBJ1-1
cdr3_aa: CASSQRDSYTEAFF
cdr3_nt: TGTGCCAGCAGCCAAAGGGACAGCTATACTGAAGCTTTCTTT

d_call: .
clone_size: .
v_call: TRBV6-2/TRBV6-3
j_call: TRBJ1-1
cdr3_aa: CASSNPFGTEAFF
cdr3_nt: TGTGCCAGCAGCAACCCGTTCGGAACTGAAGCTTTCTTT

d_call: TRBD2
clone_size: .
v_call: TRBV11-2
j_call: TRBJ2-7
cdr3_aa: CASSPRGWRLAATYEQYF
cdr3_nt: TGTGCCAGCAGCCCGCGGGGGTGGAGACTAGCGGCAACCTACGAGCAGTACTTC

d_call: .
clone_size: .
v_call: TRBV13
j_call: TRBJ1-4
cdr3_aa: CASSQTGGLNEKLFF
cdr3_nt: TGTGCCAGCAGCCAGACGGGGGGGCTGAATGAAAAACTGTTTTTT

d_call: .
clone_size: .
v_call: TRBV20-1
j_call: TRBJ2-2
cdr3_aa: CSASDPGVNTGELFF
cdr3_nt: TGCAGTGCTAGTGATCCGGGGGTAAACACCGGGGAGCTGTTTTTT

d_call: TRBD1
clone_size: .
v_call: TRBV27
j_call: TRBJ1-5
cdr3_aa: CASQTTRDRYTSEQPQHF
cdr3_nt: TGTGCCAGCCAGACCACCCGGGACAGATACACCAGTGAACAGCCCCAGCATTTT

d_call: TRBD1
clone_size: .
v_call: TRBV18
j_call: TRBJ2-1
cdr3_aa: CASSPGTGVHEQFF
cdr3_nt: TGTGCCAGCTCACCCGGCACAGGGGTACATGAGCAGTTCTTC

d_call: TRBD1
clone_size: .
v_call: TRBV18
j_call: TRBJ1-2
cdr3_aa: CASSPNSDRLYGYTF
cdr3_nt: TGTGCCAGCTCACCAAACTCGGACAGGCTCTATGGCTACACCTTC

d_call: TRBD1
clone_size: .
v_call: TRBV6-2/TRBV6-3
j_call: TRBJ1-5
cdr3_aa: CASSPRQGAEQPQHF
cdr3_nt: TGTGCCAGCAGTCCCCGACAGGGGGCGGAACAGCCCCAGCATTTT

d_call: .
clone_size: .
v_call: TRBV12-3/TRBV12-4
j_call: TRBJ2-7
cdr3_aa: CASLDTYSYEQYF
cdr3_nt: TGTGCCAGCCTAGACACGTACTCCTACGAGCAGTACTTC

d_call: .
clone_size: .
v_call: TRBV6-6
j_call: TRBJ2-3
cdr3_aa: CASSYSLTGGTDTQYF
cdr3_nt: TGTGCCAGCAGTTACTCACTGACAGGTGGTACAGATACGCAGTATTTT

d_call: .
clone_size: .
v_call: TRBV12-3/TRBV12-4
j_call: TRBJ1-6
cdr3_aa: CASSFSYNSPLHF
cdr3_nt: TGTGCCAGCAGTTTCTCTTATAATTCACCCCTCCACTTT

d_call: .
clone_size: .
v_call: TRBV19
j_call: TRBJ1-2
cdr3_aa: CASQLNHALEILTFSNYGYTF
cdr3_nt: TGTGCCAGTCAGCTCAACCATGCCTTGGAGATTCTGACTTTTTCTAACTATGGCTACACCTTC

d_call: .
clone_size: .
v_call: TRBV18
j_call: TRBJ2-7
cdr3_aa: CASSPSAYEQYF
cdr3_nt: TGTGCCAGCTCACCGTCGGCCTACGAGCAGTACTTC

d_call: .
clone_size: .
v_call: TRBV21-1
j_call: TRBJ1-6
cdr3_aa: CASSLRGKENSPLHF
cdr3_nt: TGTGCCAGCAGCCTCCGGGGGAAGGAAAATTCACCCCTCCACTTT

d_call: TRBD1
clone_size: .
v_call: TRBV12-3/TRBV12-4
j_call: TRBJ1-6
cdr3_aa: CASTGQGDSPLHF
cdr3_nt: TGTGCCAGCACGGGACAGGGTGATTCACCCCTCCACTTT

d_call: .
clone_size: .
v_call: TRBV6-5
j_call: TRBJ2-5
cdr3_aa: CASRAGYTRDGTQYF
cdr3_nt: TGTGCCAGCAGAGCGGGCTACACCCGCGATGGGACCCAGTACTTC

d_call: .
clone_size: .
v_call: TRBV7-9
j_call: TRBJ1-3
cdr3_aa: CASRGSGNTIYF
cdr3_nt: TGTGCCAGCAGGGGTTCCGGAAACACCATATATTTT

d_call: .
clone_size: .
v_call: TRBV11-3
j_call: TRBJ2-5
cdr3_aa: CASSFRASVVETQYF
cdr3_nt: TGTGCCAGCAGCTTTCGAGCTAGCGTAGTGGAGACCCAGTACTTC

d_call: .
clone_size: .
v_call: TRBV5-1
j_call: TRBJ2-3
cdr3_aa: CASSLIQVGTDTQYF
cdr3_nt: TGCGCCAGCAGCTTGATCCAGGTGGGCACAGATACGCAGTATTTT

d_call: TRBD2
clone_size: .
v_call: TRBV6-5
j_call: TRBJ2-7
cdr3_aa: CATFKIAGVSSEQYF
cdr3_nt: TGTGCCACATTCAAAATAGCGGGAGTTTCGTCCGAGCAGTACTTC